This TCR beta chain was found in a study of regulatory and conventional T cells in RAG deficiency (dated by TCRdb to the late 2010s). Study-wide context: To compare the diversity and composition of the repertoires of Treg, conventional CD4+ and CD8+ T cells between RAG-deficient patients and healthy controls, the study applied high-throughput TCR beta sequencing. What the research found in general, with its limitations: All patient T-cell subsets had shorter CDR3 lengths; Omenn syndrome patients showed >75% Treg-Tconv repertoire overlap at nucleotide and amino acid level. In Omenn syndrome and CID/AS patients compared with controls, around 90-fold fewer unique TCR beta sequences were detected from Treg cells, versus approximately 9.7-fold fewer for other subsets. In Omenn syndrome patients, sorted CD25-high CD127-low cells may represent peripherally activated cells rather than bona fide Treg cells. Some T-cell subset analyses were not done for some subjects. Markedly lower Shannon entropy and higher Simpson indices were observed in RAG-deficient patients than in control T-cell subpopulations.

Library preparation employed the immunoSEQ multiplex PCR assay. Genomic DNA from the sorted T-cell subsets was used to amplify rearranged TCR beta chain products, which were then sequenced. As for how the authors treated the data: Repertoire diversity of productive TCR beta rearrangements was quantified using Shannon entropy and Simpson indices. To gauge clonal expansion, the frequencies of the 100 most abundant productive TCR beta clonotypes among total reads were added together. The TRB repertoires were evaluated with a self-reactivity index based on amino acid usage at CDR3beta positions 6 and 7. Two-way ANOVA was used for repertoire analyses, while Student t or Mann-Whitney tests were used for flow cytometric analyses. Sourced from immuneACCESS, this table was stored by TCRdb with only in-frame sequences that have V and J called. A share of the clones is absent; for the studies checked, an unresolved V gene accounts for under half, and the remainder has no known explanation. That table supplies the V and J calls and clone size; D and trimming were determined from the DNA. The sample table lists about 46,000 clones, approximately 90% of them with a count of one. The ten largest clones represent 0.51% of the sample.

Conventional CD4+ T cells were purified from blood as CD25-low CD127-high cells before genomic DNA extraction. About eight healthy control donors served as the comparison group for repertoire analyses. From cysteine to phenylalanine, the CDR3 is 14 amino acids long. Only the CDR3 region is kept as DNA, spanning 42 bases read in frame from base 1. Relative to germline, V is 6 bases shorter and J is 1 base shorter, with 9 bases between their ends. CDR1 and CDR2, per the germline V gene (reference sequence), are WNHNN and SYGVQD. Regarding this clone: Its target antigen remains unknown. Per-nucleotide qualities are absent, and no much larger clonotype sits a single base away.

The sample was also linked to a second study, of regulatory T cells. As noted in the second study: For the multiplex PCR, 52 forward TRBV primers and 13 reverse TRBJ primers were used, and amplification bias was corrected with both assay-based and computational methods. Patient repertoires showed restricted unique TRB V-J pairs and skewed V and J gene usage, most marked in regulatory T cells. T-cell receptor beta repertoires of sorted regulatory, conventional CD4+ and CD8+ T cells were compared between CD3G-deficient patients and healthy controls. Ficoll density separation was used to isolate peripheral blood mononuclear cells. Rearranged TRB loci were amplified from genomic DNA by multiplex PCR within the immunoSEQ assay. An Illumina HiSeq platform was used to sequence the TRB amplicons. Custom algorithms error-filtered the raw sequences and aligned them to reference gene sequences, after which the immunoSEQ online tools were used for analysis. Frequencies of productive and nonproductive TRB rearrangements were evaluated among both unique and total sequences. Groups were compared by t tests, Mann-Whitney tests or two-way ANOVA performed in Prism software.

The sample comprised CD4+ effector T cells sorted from blood. The chain uses TRBV10-1 and TRBJ2-2, with TRBD1 as a weak D call on 5 bases. This clonotype was obtained from a human donor in good health. The DNA sequence is as follows: TGCGCCAGCAGGGAACAGGTGAACACCGGGGAGCTGTTTTTT. Its protein product is CASREQVNTGELFF.